What follows describes a single TCR beta chain. Peripheral blood samples of around 9.8 milliliters were drawn from each donor. These data are taken from a study of blood T cells in healthy people across ages. At the level of the study: For every two T cells, template switching captured about one barcoded beta molecule.

The second PCR ran about 6 to 12 cycles with a sample-barcoded 5' primer and J-beta primers. Each cDNA molecule received a tag from a template-switch adaptor that had 12 random nucleotides. TCRdb analysed the 5' RACE reads with MiXCR anew, one entry per CDR3 protein. Counted here are 650,000 to 1,000,000 distinct CDR3 sequences, 35% to 40% occurring once; the ten biggest clones make up 10% to 15%. CDR1 and CDR2 (germline): MNHEY, SMNVEV (reference sequence). The CDR3 consists of 14 residues. Trimming shortened V by 2 bases and J by 3 bases, and 10 bases separated the two germline ends. Sequencing used blood. The genes are TRBV27 and TRBJ1-1; D unclear. The sequence was collected from a man between 18 and 29 years old in good health. The CDR3 DNA is TGTGCCAGCAGTTTAAAGGGTATAGACACTGAAGCTTTCTTT. Translating gives CASSLKGIDTEAFF.